The 25 T cell receptor beta chains reported below all come from one sample, sequenced in a study of metastatic and nonmetastatic thyroid tumors. TCRdb reprocessed the PCR reads via MiXCR. This sample yields some 41,000 clones, of which less than 35% are seen a single time; more than 9% belongs to the top ten. Patients had received no treatment of any kind before thyroid surgery. Sequences were obtained from blood. The receptors here all came from a male donor with papillary thyroid cancer or a benign thyroid nodule (not recorded which). Some clones in this sample may be carry-over from other donors' samples.

At least ten counts were recorded for this clone. V and J are TRBV18 and TRBJ2-5; D might be TRBD1 (5 bases). This CDR3 is 16 amino acids long. The germline gives CDR1 KGHSH, CDR2 LQKENI. The V gene lost 1 base and the J gene lost 2 bases, with 14 bases spanning the gap. The CDR3: CASSPRGRAGQETQYF. DNA of the CDR3: TGTGCCAGCTCACCACGGGGCAGGGCAGGTCAAGAGACCCAGTACTTC.

This chain joins TRBV11-3 and TRBJ1-3, with unresolved D. CDR1 and CDR2 (germline): SGHNT, YENEEA. The V end lost 4 bases, the J end lost 4 bases, and 11 bases lay between the germline ends. The CDR3 runs to 14 residues. CDR3 nucleotides: TGTGCCAGCAGCTACTCCGGGTCCGGAAACACCATATATTTT. Translating it yields CASSYSGSGNTIYF.

As concerns this clone: No conserved phenylalanine or tryptophan is present at the end of the CDR3, so a read error is the likely explanation. V and J are TRBV3-1 and TRBJ2-7; the D gene is possibly TRBD2 (6 bases). V dropped 1 base and J dropped 9 bases, with 19 bases sitting between them. From germline, CDR1 is LGHDT and CDR2 YNNKEL (reference sequence). This CDR3 has 15 residues. Here the CDR3 reads CASSQGTRVMRGQYL. The CDR3 DNA sequence: TGTGCCAGCAGCCAAGGGACTCGCGTCATGCGGGGGCAGTACCTC.

There are many counts of this clone. The CDR3 sequence: CASSYQGPYEQYF. The CDR3 nucleotides read TGTGCCAGCAGTTACCAGGGGCCCTACGAGCAGTACTTC. This sequence joins TRBV6-2 or TRBV6-3 and TRBJ2-7; tentative D call: TRBD1 (6 bases). The CDR3 spans 13 residues. CDR1 is MNHEY and CDR2 is SVGEGT in the germline V gene. The germline V and J ends were trimmed by 2 bases and 2 bases, with 7 bases remaining between them.

The genes are TRBV11-2 and TRBJ2-7, with 7 positions matching TRBD1. This CDR3 spans 14 amino acids. Unmatched junction bases numbered 6, after V lost 5 bases and J lost 2 bases. Germline CDR1 reads SGHAT; CDR2 reads FQNNGV. In DNA form, the CDR3 reads TGTGCCAGCAGCAAAGCCGACAGGGCCTACGAGCAGTACTTC. Protein product: CASSKADRAYEQYF.

This clone was found a few times. The V and J genes are TRBV6-2 or TRBV6-3 and TRBJ1-5; D is uncertain. The CDR3 totals 13 residues. V was cut by 6 bases and J by 3 bases, with 9 bases left in between. CDR1 and CDR2 (germline): MNHEY, SVGEGT. The CDR3: CASRGTTNQPQHF. The CDR3 DNA sequence: TGTGCCAGCAGGGGCACCACCAATCAGCCCCAGCATTTT.

This clone is judged medium-sized. V gene TRBV28 combines with J gene TRBJ1-6; 10 nucleotides agree with TRBD1. Per germline, CDR1 MDHEN and CDR2 SYDVKM. The ends lost 6 bases at V and 9 bases at J; junction bases unmatched: 8. CDR3 length: 15 residues. The CDR3: CASRLGQGIGSPLHF. CDR3 DNA: TGTGCCAGCAGACTGGGACAGGGGATTGGTTCACCCCTCCACTTT. Complete variable domain (other parts from reference TRBV28 and TRBJ1-6): DVKVTQSSRYLVKRTGEKVFLECVQDMDHENMFWYRQDPGLGLRLIYFSYDVKMKEKGDIPEGYSVSREKKERFSLILESASTNQTSMYLCASRLGQGIGSPLHFGNGTRLTVT.

This clone appeared a few times. The J gene is TRBJ1-2, the V gene TRBV24-1; 9 nucleotides match TRBD1. The V and J ends lost 3 bases and 3 bases, in that order; junction bases with no gene match: 7. CDR3 length equals 16 residues. Germline CDR1 is KGHDR and CDR2 is SFDVKD. CDR3 nucleotide sequence: TGTGCCACCAGTGATGGGACAGGGAGCGGAGACTATGGCTACACCTTC. Protein product: CATSDGTGSGDYGYTF.

This clone was recorded at least ten times. The gene calls are TRBV6-1 and TRBJ1-5; possible D gene TRBD1, 5 bases. Germline V gene data show CDR1 as MNHNS and CDR2 as SASEGT. The CDR3 spans 15 residues. Deletions cut 5 bases from V and 5 bases from J, with 16 bases between. CDR3 loop: CASSRTSGPDQPQHF. For the CDR3, the DNA is TGTGCCAGCAGTCGAACCTCGGGACCGGATCAGCCCCAGCATTTT.

This clone was seen ten or more times. The J gene is TRBJ2-3, the V gene TRBV12-3 or TRBV12-4, with D hard to call. CDR3 length: 13 residues. V was shortened by 2 bases and J by 6 bases, with 9 bases between the two germline ends. CDR3 sequence (DNA): TGTGCCAGCAGTTTACTGGGTTTGGATACGCAGTATTTT. Translating it yields CASSLLGLDTQYF.

This clone was seen a single time. The chain joins TRBV6-1 to TRBJ2-1; 13 bases fit TRBD2. Germline values: CDR1 MNHNS, CDR2 SASEGT. Trimming removed 5 bases from V and 8 bases from J; junction bases left unmatched: 12. The CDR3 is made up of 17 amino acids. The CDR3 DNA reads as TGTGCCAGCAGTCGGACTAGCGGGGGCGTTCGGGGCGATGAGCAGTTCTTC. Protein sequence: CASSRTSGGVRGDEQFF.

This clone was counted at least ten times. The rearrangement joins TRBV5-1 to TRBJ2-7, with TRBD1 identical over 9 bases. There are 15 residues in the CDR3. The ends lost 0 bases at V and 4 bases at J; junction bases unmatched: 5. Germline assignment: CDR1 SGHRS and CDR2 YFSETQ. The CDR3 sequence: CASSLEPGTGYEQYF. The CDR3 DNA reads as TGCGCCAGCAGCTTGGAGCCCGGGACAGGGTACGAGCAGTACTTC.

In its sample, this clone ranks as medium-sized. This chain connects TRBV6-1 to TRBJ2-7; 12 bases fit TRBD1. The CDR3 extends over 16 amino acids. Trimming removed 2 bases from V and 6 bases from J; junction bases left unmatched: 8. Germline-derived CDR1 and CDR2 are MNHNS and SASEGT. Written as DNA, the CDR3 is TGTGCCAGCAGTGAAAGAGTCGGGACAGGGGGCGTCGAGCAGTACTTC. This encodes CASSERVGTGGVEQYF.

In this sample, this clone turned up a few times. Its ends do not fully match the called genes, so a read error is possible. This chain joins TRBV4-1 and TRBJ2-7; perhaps TRBD2 as D (6 bases). The CDR3 length is 15 residues. CDR1 and CDR2 from the germline V gene are MGHRA and YSYEKL. In DNA, the CDR3 is TGCGCTAGCAGCCAGAACACGGGGGTCACCTACGAGCAGTACTTC. The encoded protein is CASSQNTGVTYEQYF.

The chain uses TRBV19 and TRBJ1-5; a weak D match, TRBD1 (5 bases). Germline loops: CDR1 LNHDA, CDR2 SQIVND (reference sequence). Trimming removed 4 bases from V and 0 bases from J, with 13 bases in between. CDR3 length: 16 amino acids. The CDR3 DNA sequence: TGTGCCAGTAGTAGGACAACCTCTTCTAGCAATCAGCCCCAGCATTTT. Translation: CASSRTTSSSNQPQHF.

This clone was seen ten or more times. The genes are TRBV5-6 and TRBJ2-4; a weak D match, TRBD1 (5 bases). Germline V gives CDR1 SGHDT, CDR2 YYEEEE. This CDR3 is 15 amino acids long. The V and J ends lost 3 bases and 7 bases respectively, with 17 bases between them. In DNA form, the CDR3 reads TGTGCCAGCAGCTCTGGACCAGGGCAAGTTAACATTCAGTACTTC. Translation gives CASSSGPGQVNIQYF.

This chain uses TRBV5-6 with TRBJ2-1; D unresolved. This CDR3 has 15 residues. The V gene lost 0 bases and the J gene lost 4 bases, with 11 bases spanning the gap. Looked up from germline, CDR1 is SGHDT and CDR2 is YYEEEE. The CDR3 loop reads CASSLGLAHYNEQFF. The DNA for the CDR3 is TGTGCCAGCAGCTTGGGTTTGGCACATTACAATGAGCAGTTCTTC.

This clone was counted ten times or more. The chain has TRBV3-1 and TRBJ1-2; a weak D match, TRBD1 (5 bases). Trimming removed 0 bases from V and 4 bases from J, with 15 bases in between. This CDR3 is 16 amino acids long. Per the germline V gene, CDR1 is LGHDT and CDR2 is YNNKEL (reference sequence). CDR3 in amino acids: CASSQDGGAGPYGYTF. For the CDR3, the DNA is TGTGCCAGCAGCCAAGATGGAGGGGCAGGCCCCTATGGCTACACCTTC.

This clone has ten or more counts. The V call is TRBV10-1, the J call TRBJ1-4; weak D call: TRBD1 (5 bases). Trimming took off 8 bases at V and 7 bases at J, with 20 bases between the two ends. From germline, CDR1 is WNHNN and CDR2 SYGVQD (reference sequence). CDR3 length: 15 residues. For the CDR3, the DNA is TGCGCCAGCCACTTTCAGGGCCTCCTTTTTGAAAAACTGTTTTTT. This codes for CASHFQGLLFEKLFF.

V is TRBV6-1 and J is TRBJ2-3; 9 bases agree with TRBD2. The CDR3 consists of 17 residues. J lost 5 bases, V lost 2 bases, and 11 bases had no gene match. CDR1 and CDR2 (germline): MNHNS, SASEGT. The CDR3 loop is CASSENLSGRSVDTQYF. Written as DNA, the CDR3 is TGTGCCAGCAGTGAAAATCTAAGCGGGAGGTCGGTAGATACGCAGTATTTT.

This clone has just a few counts. Compared with germline, one end of the junction differs, possibly owing to a read error. The chain recombines TRBV6-5 with TRBJ1-5; no clear D gene. In germline, CDR1 is MNHEY, CDR2 SVGAGI. The CDR3 extends over 15 amino acids. CDR3 loop: CASSYKAGSNQSQHF. Written as DNA, the CDR3 is TGTGCCAGCAGTTACAAGGCGGGTTCCAATCAGTCCCAGCATTTT.

The chain couples TRBV7-8 to TRBJ1-2, with D perhaps TRBD1 (6 bases). Per the germline V gene, CDR1 is SGHVS and CDR2 is FQNEAQ. This CDR3 is 14 amino acids long. Between the trimmed V and J ends, which lost 3 bases and 6 bases, there was a span of 14 bases. The CDR3 is CASSFSQGSDGYTF. CDR3 nucleotide sequence: TGTGCCAGCAGCTTTTCCCAGGGGTCGGATGGCTACACCTTC. Together with reference TRBV7-8 and TRBJ1-2, the CDR3 gives the full variable domain: GAGVSQSPRYKVAKRGQDVALRCDPISGHVSLFWYQQALGQGPEFLTYFQNEAQLDKSGLPSDRFFAERPEGSVSTLKIQRTQQEDSAVYLCASSFSQGSDGYTFGSGTRLTVV.

Turning to this clone: A junction end diverges from the germline sequence, so it may reflect a read error. V is TRBV5-6 and J is TRBJ2-1; D ambiguous. Germline loops: CDR1 SGHDT, CDR2 YYEEEE. The CDR3 consists of 13 residues. CDR3 in amino acids: CASTPVVNNEQLF. CDR3 coding DNA: TGTGCCAGCACGCCGGTAGTAAACAATGAGCAGCTCTTC. The complete variable domain, with remaining parts taken from reference TRBV5-6 and TRBJ2-1, reads DAGVTQSPTHLIKTRGQQVTLRCSPKSGHDTVSWYQQALGQGPQFIFQYYEEEERQRGNFPDRFSGHQFPNYSSELNVNALLLGDSALYLCASTPVVNNEQLFGPGTRLTVL.

The sample holds many counts of this clone. The same CDR3 also results from other DNA sequences found in this sample. V is TRBV30 and J is TRBJ2-1, with 11 bases identical to TRBD2. Trimming took 3 bases from V and 8 from J; bases not matched to a gene: 6. Germline CDR1 GTSNPN, CDR2 SVGIG (reference sequence). CDR3 length equals 14 residues. In nucleotides, the CDR3 is TGTGCCTGGAGCCCGGGACTAGCGGCGCATGAGCAGTTCTTC. Amino acids: CAWSPGLAAHEQFF.

At least ten counts were recorded for this clone. V gene TRBV7-9 combines with J gene TRBJ1-1; D gene unclear. The germline V gene encodes CDR1 SEHNR and CDR2 FQNEAQ (reference sequence). CDR3 length: 13 amino acids. V dropped 7 bases and J dropped 3 bases, with 12 bases sitting between them. As DNA, the CDR3 is TGTGCCAGCAATTTAGGACTCGACACTGAAGCTTTCTTT. This sequence encodes CASNLGLDTEAFF.